This T cell receptor (beta chain) was observed in a study of Tregs in tolerant kidney transplant recipients. General study points: No direct test of biological reproducibility was done here.

On this clone: Its antigen is unknown. The observed sequence ends 3 residues before the CDR3 terminus, with the missing tail filled in from the germline J gene.

This CDR3 comprises 15 residues. V shed 3 bases and J shed 5 bases, with 15 bases lying between them. CDR1 and CDR2 (germline): SGHDT, YYEEEE. This table comes from immunoSEQ multiplex PCR, and its TCRdb copy is limited to in-frame clones, with some not included. The table lists 48,000 or so clones. This receptor was taken from a human donor who received a combined kidney and bone marrow transplant. The sequences come from CD4+ T cells from blood, collected before the transplant. The V and J genes are TRBV5-6 and TRBJ2-4, with a tentative D call TRBD2 (6 bases). The CDR3 DNA, read in part, is TGTGCCAGCAGCTCCCTGGGCGGGAACCAAAACATT. Translation gives CASSSLGGNQNI. The entire CDR3 protein is CASSSLGGNQNIQYF.